Listed here are 31 T cell receptor beta chains from one sample, sequenced in a study of T cells in Graves' hyperthyroidism and ophthalmopathy. Researchers amplified the TCR beta CDR3 regions from RNA transcripts. The HTBI primer set was used in a first-round RT-PCR of the TCR CDR3. TCRdb recomputed calls from the multiplex PCR reads with MiXCR, one row per CDR3 protein. The table includes about 260,000 distinct CDR3 sequences, less than 30% detected once. Sequencing was performed on blood. All receptors come from a middle-aged man with Graves' hyperthyroidism that later progressed to Graves' ophthalmopathy.

This clonotype was seen at least ten times. The rearrangement links TRBV5-1 to TRBJ1-3; D might be TRBD1 (5 bases). Deletions cut 2 bases from V and 3 bases from J, with 12 bases between. Germline V gene data show CDR1 as SGHRS and CDR2 as YFSETQ. This CDR3 has 15 amino acids. The CDR3 coding sequence is TGCGCCAGCAGCTTCGACGCGGGGGATGGAAACACCATATATTTT. Translation gives CASSFDAGDGNTIYF.

This rearrangement joins TRBV6-2 or TRBV6-3 to TRBJ2-5; no definite D call. Germline V CDR1 and CDR2: MNHEY, SVGEGT. With 4 bases removed from V and 2 bases from J, the gap between germline ends came to 8 bases. The CDR3 covers 13 residues. CDR3 coding DNA: TGTGCCAGCAGTTGGGCGAGGCAAGAGACCCAGTACTTC. Translating gives CASSWARQETQYF.

The V and J genes are TRBV6-5 and TRBJ2-7; possibly TRBD2 for D (6 bases). The CDR3 spans 16 residues. The germline gives CDR1 MNHEY, CDR2 SVGAGI. Trimming took 2 bases from V and 2 from J, leaving 16 bases between them. The CDR3 DNA reads TGTGCCAGCAGTTACACTCCGACCGGGGGAACCTACGAGCAGTACTTC. Translating it yields CASSYTPTGGTYEQYF.

Ten or more counts support this clonotype. J is TRBJ1-1 and V is TRBV2, with 8 nucleotides matching TRBD1. Germline trimming cut 3 bases from V and 3 bases from J; bases unmatched to any gene: 6. This CDR3 region has 15 residues. In germline, CDR1 is SNHLY, CDR2 FYNNEI. The CDR3 DNA is TGTGCCAGCAGTGATCAGGGGGCCGGGGACACTGAAGCTTTCTTT. Protein sequence: CASSDQGAGDTEAFF. Full variable domain (rest looked up from reference TRBV2 and TRBJ1-1): EPEVTQTPSHQVTQMGQEVILRCVPISNHLYFYWYRQILGQKVEFLVSFYNNEISEKSEIFDDQFSVERPDGSNFTLKIRSTKLEDSAMYFCASSDQGAGDTEAFFGQGTRLTVV.

In its sample, this clonotype was seen many times. The J gene is TRBJ1-3, the V gene TRBV14, with unresolved D. CDR1 is SGHDN and CDR2 is FVKESK in the germline V gene. CDR3 length: 14 residues. Trimming removed 4 bases at V and 0 bases at J, with 7 bases between. The CDR3 DNA reads as TGTGCCAGCAGCCGCCTGCCCTCTGGAAACACCATATATTTT. Protein sequence: CASSRLPSGNTIYF. The full variable domain, completed using reference TRBV14 and TRBJ1-3, is EAGVTQFPSHSVIEKGQTVTLRCDPISGHDNLYWYRRVMGKEIKFLLHFVKESKQDESGMPNNRFLAERTGGTYSTLKVQPAELEDSGVYFCASSRLPSGNTIYFGEGSWLTVV.

This clonotype appeared many times. This chain joins TRBV2 and TRBJ2-4; possibly TRBD1 or TRBD2 for D (5 bases each). Trimming removed 8 bases at V and 1 base at J, with 12 bases between. The CDR3 contains 14 residues. Germline loops: CDR1 SNHLY, CDR2 FYNNEI. CDR3 bases: TGTGCCAGCCGGACTGAGGGGGCCAAAAACATTCAGTACTTC. Translating it yields CASRTEGAKNIQYF.

This clonotype appeared many times. The chain combines TRBV7-9 with TRBJ2-5; 7 bases are shared with TRBD2. This CDR3 spans 16 amino acids. V shed 3 bases and J 1 base; nucleotides not matched to a gene: 8. Germline V gene sequence: CDR1 SEHNR, CDR2 FQNEAQ (reference sequence). This CDR3 is CASSFTPGGPQETQYF. The CDR3 DNA is TGTGCCAGCAGCTTTACCCCGGGAGGACCCCAAGAGACCCAGTACTTC.

This clonotype was observed many times. This rearrangement joins TRBV5-6 to TRBJ2-2; possibly TRBD1 for D (5 bases). CDR3 size: 15 residues. Germline V gene data show CDR1 as SGHDT and CDR2 as YYEEEE. V lost 4 bases and J lost 6, with 16 bases in between. The chain's CDR3 is CASSAYSRDPGELFF. The CDR3 bases are TGTGCCAGCAGCGCCTACTCCAGGGATCCCGGGGAGCTGTTTTTT. The full variable domain, with the rest looked up from reference TRBV5-6 and TRBJ2-2, is DAGVTQSPTHLIKTRGQQVTLRCSPKSGHDTVSWYQQALGQGPQFIFQYYEEEERQRGNFPDRFSGHQFPNYSSELNVNALLLGDSALYLCASSAYSRDPGELFFGEGSRLTVL.

This clonotype was detected ten times or more. The rearrangement joins TRBV7-6 to TRBJ2-5; D is perhaps TRBD1 (5 bases). Germline V gene lookup returns CDR1 SGHVS and CDR2 FNYEAQ. The CDR3 totals 17 residues. Trimming took off 1 base at V and 0 bases at J, with 15 bases between the two ends. The CDR3 here is CASSLGGFLSNQETQYF. CDR3 DNA sequence: TGTGCCAGCAGCTTAGGGGGCTTCTTATCGAACCAAGAGACCCAGTACTTC.

The rearrangement joins TRBV7-2 to TRBJ2-5; D might be TRBD2 (6 bases). Germline V gene sequence: CDR1 SGHTA, CDR2 FQGNSA. Trimming took 1 base from V and 2 from J, leaving 11 bases between them. This CDR3 is 15 amino acids long. The CDR3 loop is CASSLGGVRQETQYF. CDR3 sequence (DNA): TGTGCCAGCAGCTTAGGGGGGGTGCGACAAGAGACCCAGTACTTC. Supplemented by reference TRBV7-2 and TRBJ2-5, the full variable domain reads GAGVSQSPSNKVTEKGKDVELRCDPISGHTALYWYRQSLGQGLEFLIYFQGNSAPDKSGLPSDRFSAERTGGSVSTLTIQRTQQEDSAVYLCASSLGGVRQETQYFGPGTRLLVL.

The chain joins TRBV7-2 to TRBJ2-7, with D perhaps TRBD1 or TRBD2 (5 bases each). The CDR3 runs to 15 residues. V was clipped by 5 bases and J by 5 bases, with 19 bases between them. The germline gives CDR1 SGHTA, CDR2 FQGNSA. CDR3 in amino acids: CASSAYTGNGDEQYF. CDR3 in DNA: TGTGCCAGCAGCGCGTATACAGGAAACGGGGACGAGCAGTACTTC.

This clonotype was seen at least ten times. V usage is TRBV20-1 and J usage is TRBJ2-7; 9 nucleotides agree with TRBD2. The V and J ends lost 6 bases and 1 base, in that order; junction bases with no gene match: 10. The germline gives CDR1 DFQATT, CDR2 SNEGSKA (reference sequence). The CDR3 is made up of 15 amino acids. CDR3 sequence reads: CSAPSSGSLSYEQYF. DNA of the CDR3: TGCAGTGCCCCGAGTAGCGGGAGCTTATCCTACGAGCAGTACTTC.

This clonotype was counted many times. The chain employs TRBV6-5 and TRBJ1-3; 9 bases map to TRBD1. The CDR3 is 14 residues long. Per the germline V gene, CDR1 is MNHEY and CDR2 is SVGAGI. V gave up 2 bases and J gave up 4 bases; unmatched junction bases: 0. The CDR3 spells CASSYGTGGNTIYF. The CDR3 DNA follows: TGTGCCAGCAGTTACGGGACAGGGGGAAACACCATATATTTT.

This clonotype was observed many times. Written as DNA, the CDR3 is TGTGCCAGTGAACGGGACAGGGGTGGTGAGCAGTACTTC. Translation: CASERDRGGEQYF. This rearrangement joins TRBV19 to TRBJ2-7; 10 nucleotides match TRBD1. The CDR3 has 13 residues. J lost 7 bases, V lost 8 bases, and 8 bases had no gene match. CDR1 and CDR2 (germline): LNHDA, SQIVND (reference sequence).

This clonotype was observed many times. This chain uses TRBV20-1 with TRBJ1-1; D is unclear. The germline gives CDR1 DFQATT, CDR2 SNEGSKA (reference sequence). The CDR3 loop spans 12 amino acids. V was clipped by 4 bases and J by 7 bases, with 13 bases between them. CDR3 bases: TGCAGTGCTACCGGGTCCCAACATGAAGCTTTCTTT. This codes for CSATGSQHEAFF.

Ten or more counts support this clonotype. V is TRBV6-1 and J is TRBJ1-1; 10 bases are a match to TRBD1. J gave up 0 bases and V 2 bases, and 6 bases lay outside the gene matches. Germline-derived CDR1 and CDR2 are MNHNS and SASEGT. The CDR3 length is 17 residues. CDR3 DNA sequence: TGTGCCAGCAGTGAATGGAGACAGGGGGCAATGAACACTGAAGCTTTCTTT. It is translated as CASSEWRQGAMNTEAFF.

This clonotype came up many times. V gene TRBV20-1 combines with J gene TRBJ2-7; tentatively, D is TRBD2 (5 bases). Germline V gene lookup returns CDR1 DFQATT and CDR2 SNEGSKA (reference sequence). CDR3 length equals 11 residues. V was clipped by 5 bases and J by 1 base, with 6 bases between them. The CDR3 DNA reads TGCAGTGCTCGGGATTCCTACGAGCAGTACTTC. Residues: CSARDSYEQYF.

This clonotype was counted ten times or more. The chain joins TRBV11-2 to TRBJ1-2, with TRBD1 matching 9 bases. V dropped 0 bases and J dropped 6; count of bases not matched to a gene: 11. CDR1 is SGHAT, CDR2 FQNNGV, per germline. The CDR3 covers 17 residues. The CDR3 DNA reads as TGTGCCAGCAGCTTAGAAGCCCAGGGGACAGGGAGCCATGGCTACACCTTC. It translates to CASSLEAQGTGSHGYTF.

V is TRBV6-5 and J is TRBJ1-2; possible D gene TRBD1, 5 bases. Germline assignment: CDR1 MNHEY and CDR2 SVGAGI. V was clipped by 2 bases and J by 2 bases, with 12 bases between them. The CDR3 totals 15 residues. Here the CDR3 DNA reads TGTGCCAGCAGTTACCTGGGCAGGGCCAACTATGGCTACACCTTC. Translating gives CASSYLGRANYGYTF.

This clonotype has a single count. At one boundary the junction diverges from the germline segment, which might be a read error. The chain is built from TRBV6-2 or TRBV6-3 and TRBJ2-5; 8 positions agree with TRBD2. The length of the CDR3 is 15 residues. The germline CDR1 and CDR2 sequences are MNHEY and SVGEGT. CDR3 sequence (DNA): TGTGCCATCAGTTACTCAGCGGGAGAACAAGAGACCCAGTACTTC. Protein sequence: CAISYSAGEQETQYF.

This clonotype came up many times. The chain has TRBV7-3 and TRBJ2-1; TRBD2 matches at 8 bases. J was trimmed by 7 bases and V by 5 bases; bases with no gene match: 10. This CDR3 comprises 15 residues. Per germline, CDR1 SGHTA and CDR2 FQGTGA. The CDR3 reads CASSEEAGEWNEQFF. In DNA form, the CDR3 reads TGTGCCAGCAGCGAAGAAGCGGGAGAGTGGAATGAGCAGTTCTTC.

This clonotype was detected once. CDR3 DNA: TGTGCCAGCAGTTACTCAACAGGGAGAGCTTTCTTT. This sequence encodes CASSYSTGRAFF. The chain employs TRBV5-6 and TRBJ1-1, with D possibly TRBD1 on 6 matching bases. The germline CDR1 and CDR2 sequences are SGHDT and YYEEEE. Deletions cut 5 bases from V and 10 bases from J, with 15 bases between. There are 12 residues in the CDR3.

The chain has TRBV28 and TRBJ2-5; no definite D call. The CDR3 is made up of 13 amino acids. Trimming stripped 8 bases from V and 5 bases from J, with 15 bases between. The germline V gene encodes CDR1 MDHEN and CDR2 SYDVKM. The CDR3 is CASGPPAPETQYF. The CDR3 nucleotides read TGTGCCAGCGGCCCGCCGGCCCCGGAGACCCAGTACTTC.

The chain is built from TRBV6-2 or TRBV6-3 and TRBJ1-5, with TRBD1 as a possible D gene (5 bases). This CDR3 spans 14 amino acids. Trimming took off 6 bases at V and 3 bases at J, with 12 bases between the two ends. Germline CDR1 and CDR2: MNHEY and SVGEGT. This CDR3 reads CASRGRQFNQPQHF. The DNA of the CDR3 is TGTGCCAGCAGGGGCAGACAGTTCAATCAGCCCCAGCATTTT.

CDR3 DNA sequence: TGCGCCAGCAGCCAACTGCCGGGACAGTCTTTCTATGGCTACACCTTC. This codes for CASSQLPGQSFYGYTF. The chain combines TRBV4-1 with TRBJ1-2, with TRBD1 matching over 7 bases. The CDR3 loop spans 16 amino acids. Germline V gene data show CDR1 as MGHRA and CDR2 as YSYEKL. V shed 2 bases and J 4 bases; nucleotides not matched to a gene: 10.

This chain uses TRBV24-1 with TRBJ1-1; tentatively, D is TRBD1 (5 bases). This CDR3 comprises 13 residues. From germline, CDR1 is KGHDR and CDR2 SFDVKD. Trimming took off 3 bases at V and 7 bases at J, with 11 bases between the two ends. The CDR3: CATSDTGTYEAFF. The CDR3 nucleotides read TGTGCCACCAGTGATACCGGGACTTATGAAGCTTTCTTT.

In this sample, this clonotype turned up many times. The chain carries TRBV7-6 and TRBJ2-5; D is unclear. The V end was cut by 6 bases, the J end by 5 bases, with 13 bases between. The germline gives CDR1 SGHVS, CDR2 FNYEAQ. The CDR3 runs to 13 residues. CDR3 DNA: TGTGCCAGCAGTTCACAAGGGCGGGAGACCCAGTACTTC. It codes for CASSSQGRETQYF.

This clonotype was detected many times. The genes are TRBV7-9 and TRBJ2-7; 7 nucleotides align to TRBD2. CDR3 length: 14 amino acids. V dropped 1 base and J dropped 3; count of bases not matched to a gene: 3. Germline V gene data show CDR1 as SEHNR and CDR2 as FQNEAQ (reference sequence). The CDR3 protein is CASSLGSSGYEQYF. The DNA of the CDR3 is TGTGCCAGCAGCTTAGGCTCTAGCGGCTACGAGCAGTACTTC. Full variable domain (missing parts from reference TRBV7-9 and TRBJ2-7): DTGVSQNPRHKITKRGQNVTFRCDPISEHNRLYWYRQTLGQGPEFLTYFQNEAQLEKSRLLSDRFSAERPKGSFSTLEIQRTEQGDSAMYLCASSLGSSGYEQYFGPGTRLTVT.

In this sample, this clonotype turned up many times. V gene TRBV18 combines with J gene TRBJ1-5; possible D gene TRBD1, 5 bases. The CDR3 contains 14 residues. Looked up from germline, CDR1 is KGHSH and CDR2 is LQKENI. V lost 6 bases, J lost 4 bases, and 13 bases lay in between. CDR3 protein: CASSISGENQPQHF. The CDR3 coding sequence is TGTGCCAGCTCCATCTCGGGGGAAAATCAGCCCCAGCATTTT.

This clonotype was picked up many times. CDR3 sequence reads: CASSPRRLAGRNTQYF. The CDR3 DNA sequence: TGTGCCAGCAGCCCGCGGCGCCTAGCAGGGAGAAATACGCAGTATTTT. The chain combines TRBV11-2 with TRBJ2-3; tentatively, D is TRBD1 or TRBD2 (5 bases each). CDR3 length: 16 amino acids. Germline CDR1 SGHAT, CDR2 FQNNGV. V was clipped by 5 bases and J by 7 bases, with 22 bases between them. Supplemented by reference TRBV11-2 and TRBJ2-3, the full variable domain reads EAGVAQSPRYKIIEKRQSVAFWCNPISGHATLYWYQQILGQGPKLLIQFQNNGVVDDSQLPKDRFSAERLKGVDSTLKIQPAKLEDSAVYLCASSPRRLAGRNTQYFGPGTRLTVL.

In its sample, this clonotype was seen many times. This chain joins TRBV19 and TRBJ1-3, with D possibly TRBD1 on 5 matching bases. The V end was cut by 10 bases, the J end by 3 bases, with 7 bases between. CDR1 is LNHDA and CDR2 is SQIVND in the germline V gene (reference sequence). The CDR3 covers 11 residues. The CDR3 spells CATDSGNTIYF. Here the CDR3 DNA reads TGTGCCACCGACAGTGGAAACACCATATATTTT.